Listed here are 6 T cell receptor beta chains from one sample, sequenced in a study of blood T cell repertoires in COVID-19. Libraries were prepared by immunoSEQ multiplex PCR; TCRdb keeps only in-frame clonotypes and omits some of them. The data hold 150,000 to 200,000 clones, with around 86% observed a single time. The sequencing sample was made of peripheral blood. These receptors all come from a woman aged 70-85 years with COVID-19, enrolled during active disease.

In DNA form, the CDR3 reads TGTGCCATCAGTGAAGGGGTTGGGGACACTGAAGCTTTCTTT. Residues: CAISEGVGDTEAFF. The chain employs TRBV10-3 and TRBJ1-1; possible D gene TRBD1, 5 bases. There are 14 residues in the CDR3. Germline V gene data show CDR1 as ENHRY and CDR2 as SYGVKD. The V and J ends lost 3 bases and 3 bases respectively, with 11 bases between them.

The chain links TRBV3-1 (or the pseudogene TRBV3-2) to TRBJ2-3; D perhaps matches TRBD2 (6 bases). CDR1 LGHDT and CDR2 YNNKEL come from the germline V gene (reference sequence). The CDR3 is 16 residues long. Trimming left V 1 base short and J 1 base short, with 12 bases between. This CDR3 reads CASSQAQPGGTDTQYF. The DNA for the CDR3 is TGTGCCAGCAGCCAAGCCCAACCGGGGGGCACAGATACGCAGTATTTT.

The V gene is TRBV2, the J gene TRBJ2-3; 7 bases agree with TRBD2. With 4 bases clipped from V and 6 bases from J, the junction kept 10 bases outside the gene matches. This CDR3 contains 15 residues. Germline V lookup: CDR1 SNHLY, CDR2 FYNNEI. CDR3 sequence: CASSAGLADRDTQYF. Written as DNA, the CDR3 is TGTGCCAGCAGTGCCGGGCTAGCGGATAGGGATACGCAGTATTTT.

The V gene is TRBV6-5, the J gene TRBJ1-5; no reliable D call. Trimming took 6 bases from V and 0 from J, leaving 12 bases between them. CDR3 size: 15 residues. The germline CDR1 and CDR2 sequences are MNHEY and SVGAGI. CDR3 region: CASRLEIYSNQPQHF. CDR3 in DNA: TGTGCCAGCAGACTAGAGATTTATAGCAATCAGCCCCAGCATTTT.

The chain joins TRBV3-1 (or the pseudogene TRBV3-2) to TRBJ1-2; no definite D call. Deletions cut 5 bases from V and 4 bases from J, with 11 bases between. The CDR3 runs to 13 residues. Germline values: CDR1 LGHDT, CDR2 YNNKEL (reference sequence). Written as DNA, the CDR3 is TGTGCCAGCAGCAAACGGGATAGCTATGGCTACACCTTC. Translating gives CASSKRDSYGYTF.

The J gene is TRBJ1-5, the V gene TRBV6-6, with 9 bases matching TRBD1. J gave up 7 bases and V 3 bases, and 10 bases lay outside the gene matches. This CDR3 is built from 16 residues. The germline CDR1 and CDR2 sequences are MNHNY and SVGAGI (reference sequence). The CDR3 DNA sequence: TGTGCCAGCAGTTATAGTGGGGGACAGGGTATCCAGCCCCAGCATTTT. Translated, it gives CASSYSGGQGIQPQHF.